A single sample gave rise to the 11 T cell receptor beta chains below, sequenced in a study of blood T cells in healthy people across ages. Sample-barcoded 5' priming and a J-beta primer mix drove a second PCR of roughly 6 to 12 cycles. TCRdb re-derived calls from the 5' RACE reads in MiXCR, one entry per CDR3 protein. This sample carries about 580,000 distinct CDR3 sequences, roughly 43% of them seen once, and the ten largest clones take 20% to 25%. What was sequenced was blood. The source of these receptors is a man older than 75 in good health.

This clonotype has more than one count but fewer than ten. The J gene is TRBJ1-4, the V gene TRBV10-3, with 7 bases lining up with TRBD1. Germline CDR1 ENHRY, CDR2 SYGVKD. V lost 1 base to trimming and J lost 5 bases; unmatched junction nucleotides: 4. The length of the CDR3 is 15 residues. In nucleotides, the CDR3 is TGTGCCATCAGTGAGTTGCAGGGGGGAAATGAAAAACTGTTTTTT. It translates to CAISELQGGNEKLFF.

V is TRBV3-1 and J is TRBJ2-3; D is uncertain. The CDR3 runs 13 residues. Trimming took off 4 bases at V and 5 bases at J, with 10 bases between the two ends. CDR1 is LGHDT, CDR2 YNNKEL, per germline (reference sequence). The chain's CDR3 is CASSRGTGDTQYF. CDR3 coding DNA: TGTGCCAGCAGCCGCGGAACTGGAGATACGCAGTATTTT.

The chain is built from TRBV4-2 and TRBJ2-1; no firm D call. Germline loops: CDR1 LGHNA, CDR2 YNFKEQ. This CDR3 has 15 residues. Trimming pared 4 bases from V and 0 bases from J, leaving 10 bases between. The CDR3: CASSPKVGSYNEQFF. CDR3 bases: TGTGCCAGCAGCCCGAAGGTGGGCTCCTACAATGAGCAGTTCTTC.

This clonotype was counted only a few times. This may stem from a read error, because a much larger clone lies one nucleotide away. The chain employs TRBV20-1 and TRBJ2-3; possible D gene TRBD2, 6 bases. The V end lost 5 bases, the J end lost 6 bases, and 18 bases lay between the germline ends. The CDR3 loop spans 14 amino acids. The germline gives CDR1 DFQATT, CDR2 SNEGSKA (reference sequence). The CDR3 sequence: CSAGGSPPIDTQYF. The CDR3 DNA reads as TGCAGTGCTGGGGGGTCTCCCCCGATTGATACGCAGTATTTT.

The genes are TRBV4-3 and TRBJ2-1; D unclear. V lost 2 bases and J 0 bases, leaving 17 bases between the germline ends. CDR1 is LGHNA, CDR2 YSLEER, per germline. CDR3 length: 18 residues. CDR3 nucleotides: TGCGCCAGCAGCCAATTTTATCGGACGGCAAGCTCCTACAATGAGCAGTTCTTC. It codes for CASSQFYRTASSYNEQFF.

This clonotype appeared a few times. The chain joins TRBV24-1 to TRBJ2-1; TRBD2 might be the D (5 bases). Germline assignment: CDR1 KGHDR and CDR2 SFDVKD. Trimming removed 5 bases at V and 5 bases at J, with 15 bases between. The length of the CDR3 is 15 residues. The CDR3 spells CATSGLASRHNEQFF. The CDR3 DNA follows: TGTGCCACCAGTGGGCTCGCTAGCCGTCACAATGAGCAGTTCTTC.

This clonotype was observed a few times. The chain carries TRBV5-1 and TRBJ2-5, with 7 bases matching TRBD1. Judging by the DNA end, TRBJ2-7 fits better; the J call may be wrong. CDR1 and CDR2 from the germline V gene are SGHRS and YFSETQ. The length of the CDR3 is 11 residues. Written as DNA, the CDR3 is TGCGCCAGCGGTACAGGGGACGAGCAGTACTTC. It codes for CASGTGDEQYF.

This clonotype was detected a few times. CDR3 region: CASSSSQTYNEQFF. The CDR3 DNA sequence: TGTGCCAGCAGCTCGTCCCAGACCTACAATGAGCAGTTCTTC. This chain connects TRBV7-2 to TRBJ2-1, with unresolved D. V was shortened by 4 bases and J by 2 bases, with 9 bases between the two germline ends. Germline V gene data show CDR1 as SGHTA and CDR2 as FQGNSA. The CDR3 loop spans 14 amino acids.

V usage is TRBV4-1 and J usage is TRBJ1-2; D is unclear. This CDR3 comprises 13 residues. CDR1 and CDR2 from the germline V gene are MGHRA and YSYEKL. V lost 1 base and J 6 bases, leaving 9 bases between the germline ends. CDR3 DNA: TGCGCCAGCAGCCAAGTTCGGCGGGATGGCTACACCTTC. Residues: CASSQVRRDGYTF.

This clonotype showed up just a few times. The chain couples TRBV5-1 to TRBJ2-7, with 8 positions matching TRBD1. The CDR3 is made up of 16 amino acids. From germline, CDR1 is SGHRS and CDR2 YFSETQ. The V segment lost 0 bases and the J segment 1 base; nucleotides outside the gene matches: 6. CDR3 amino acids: CASSLATGETSYEQYF. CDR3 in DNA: TGCGCCAGCAGCTTGGCGACAGGGGAAACGTCCTACGAGCAGTACTTC.

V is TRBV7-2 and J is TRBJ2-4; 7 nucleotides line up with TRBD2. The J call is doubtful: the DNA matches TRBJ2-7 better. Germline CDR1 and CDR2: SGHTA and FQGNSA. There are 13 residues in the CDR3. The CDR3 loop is CASSLARGTEQYF. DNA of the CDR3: TGTGCCAGCAGCTTAGCGCGGGGGACCGAGCAGTACTTC.